The entry below gives a single T cell receptor beta chain sequence along with its context. The source of the sample is a study of control samples from healthy donors and cancer patients. The table came from immunoSEQ multiplex PCR; TCRdb's copy has only in-frame clones and leaves some out. This sample has about 28,000 clones, with about 87% found just once. V lost 0 bases and J lost 7, with 13 bases in between. CDR3 length equals 15 residues. Germline V gives CDR1 LGHDT, CDR2 YNNKEL (reference sequence). Sequencing was carried out using PBMCs. This chain joins TRBV3-1 (or the pseudogene TRBV3-2) and TRBJ1-5, with D perhaps TRBD1 (5 bases). This clonotype was obtained from a woman in her thirties or forties with lung cancer. Here the CDR3 reads CASSQDTAGIQPQHF. In DNA, the CDR3 is TGTGCCAGCAGCCAAGATACGGCAGGGATACAGCCCCAGCATTTT.